The 8 T cell receptor beta chains in this list originate from one sample, sequenced in a study of identical twins. TCRdb called the 5' RACE reads again in MiXCR, with one record for every CDR3 protein. The repertoire holds hundreds of thousands of distinct CDR3 sequences, with around 9.6% as singletons. Sequenced material: memory (CD45RO+) T cells sorted from blood. The receptors shown here come from a young woman in good health.

In DNA, the CDR3 is TGTGCCAGCAGCTTAGCGAGTGTCACTGAAGCTTTCTTT. It specifies CASSLASVTEAFF. This chain joins TRBV7-9 and TRBJ1-1; D call uncertain. V lost 0 bases and J 4 bases, leaving 6 bases between the germline ends. The CDR3 contains 13 residues. Germline V gene sequence: CDR1 SEHNR, CDR2 FQNEAQ (reference sequence).

In its sample, this clonotype was seen many times. The V and J genes are TRBV7-9 and TRBJ1-5; TRBD1 might be the D (5 bases). The V gene lost 4 bases and the J gene lost 11 bases, with 12 bases spanning the gap. Germline V lookup: CDR1 SEHNR, CDR2 FQNEAQ (reference sequence). This CDR3 is built from 12 residues. This CDR3 is CASSWGAMAQHF. The DNA for the CDR3 is TGTGCCAGCAGCTGGGGCGCCATGGCCCAGCATTTT.

The rearrangement uses TRBV5-1 and TRBJ2-7; no clear D. Between the trimmed V and J ends, which lost 0 bases and 2 bases, there was a span of 3 bases. This CDR3 region has 12 residues. Germline CDR1 and CDR2: SGHRS and YFSETQ. CDR3 sequence (DNA): TGCGCCAGCAGCTTGGAAACCTACGAGCAGTACTTC. It codes for CASSLETYEQYF.

The chain joins TRBV6-1 to TRBJ2-1; no clear D. Trimming shortened V by 7 bases and J by 7 bases, and 11 bases separated the two germline ends. The CDR3 has 12 amino acids. Germline CDR1 MNHNS, CDR2 SASEGT. The CDR3 spells CASTWGQNEQFF. In DNA form, the CDR3 reads TGTGCCAGCACCTGGGGTCAGAATGAGCAGTTCTTC.

This clonotype came up a few times. The chain joins TRBV7-8 to TRBJ2-1; 10 bases map to TRBD2. This CDR3 spans 19 amino acids. V shed 2 bases, J shed 3 bases, and the junction held 13 bases outside the gene matches. Germline V gives CDR1 SGHVS, CDR2 FQNEAQ. The CDR3 here is CASSLRGLAGDYLYNEQFF. The CDR3 DNA follows: TGTGCCAGCAGCTTACGTGGTCTAGCGGGGGATTACCTCTACAATGAGCAGTTCTTC.

This clonotype turned up a few times. The V gene is TRBV4-2, the J gene TRBJ2-3, with 10 bases matching TRBD2. The junction had 10 bases not matched to a gene; V was cut back by 0 bases and J by 10 bases. The CDR3 sequence is 16 residues long. Germline CDR1 reads LGHNA; CDR2 reads YNFKEQ. CDR3 region: CASSQEIASGSRAQYF. CDR3 in DNA: TGTGCCAGCAGCCAAGAAATTGCTAGCGGGAGCCGCGCGCAGTATTTT.

This clonotype showed up just a few times. The chain is built from TRBV10-2 and TRBJ2-5, with D perhaps TRBD1 or TRBD2 (5 bases each). This CDR3 has 14 amino acids. Germline V gene data show CDR1 as WSHSY and CDR2 as SAAADI. V lost 8 bases to trimming and J lost 4 bases, with 17 bases between them. The CDR3 here is CASGTPSGRETQYF. As DNA, the CDR3 is TGCGCCAGCGGGACCCCGAGCGGACGAGAGACCCAGTACTTC.

In its sample, this clonotype was seen a few times. This sequence joins TRBV4-3 and TRBJ2-7; TRBD2 aligns across 7 bases. The junction had 11 bases not matched to a gene; V was cut back by 0 bases and J by 3 bases. Germline CDR1 and CDR2: LGHNA and YSLEER. The CDR3 spans 17 residues. The CDR3 DNA follows: TGCGCCAGCAGCCAAGACCTGGTTCGGCGGGACTACTACGAGCAGTACTTC. Protein product: CASSQDLVRRDYYEQYF.